This TCR beta chain derives from a study of T cell responses to AZD1222 COVID-19 vaccine. Whole-study results and caveats: Baseline serostatus was positive in only six AZD1222 recipients. There were vaccine-associated CD4 TCRs across spike, dominant at 160-218 and 743-854.

On this clone itself: The antigen is undetermined.

Only in-frame clones appear in the TCRdb table, and some are missing; sequencing was by immunoSEQ multiplex PCR. This table has 150,000 to 200,000 clones, about 89% appearing once. This CDR3 spans 16 amino acids. V gave up 2 bases and J gave up 2 bases, with 13 bases separating them. From germline, CDR1 is MDHEN and CDR2 SYDVKM. This TCR derives from an adult in good health. The chain is built from TRBV28 and TRBJ1-5; D uncertain. The material sequenced was peripheral blood, taken on day 0 of AZD1222 vaccination. CDR3 in DNA: TGTGCCAGCAGTTTAGCCCAAGGGTTTGGCAATCAGCCCCAGCATTTT. It codes for CASSLAQGFGNQPQHF.